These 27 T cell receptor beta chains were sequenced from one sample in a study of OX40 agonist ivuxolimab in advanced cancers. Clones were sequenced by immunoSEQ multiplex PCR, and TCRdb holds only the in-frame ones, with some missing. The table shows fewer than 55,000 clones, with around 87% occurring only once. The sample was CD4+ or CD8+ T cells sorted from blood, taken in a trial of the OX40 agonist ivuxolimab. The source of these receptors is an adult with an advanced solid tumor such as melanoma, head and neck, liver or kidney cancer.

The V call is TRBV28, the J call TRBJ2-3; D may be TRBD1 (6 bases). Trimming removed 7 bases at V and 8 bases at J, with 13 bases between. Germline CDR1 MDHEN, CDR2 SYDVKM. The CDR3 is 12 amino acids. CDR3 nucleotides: TGTGCCAGCAATATCAGGGGCGTTACGCAGTATTTT. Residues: CASNIRGVTQYF.

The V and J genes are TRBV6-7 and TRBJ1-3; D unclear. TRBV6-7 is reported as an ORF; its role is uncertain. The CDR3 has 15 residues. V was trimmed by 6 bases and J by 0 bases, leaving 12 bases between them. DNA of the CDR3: TGTGCCAGCAGGGATTGGAAGAGCTCTGGAAACACCATATATTTT. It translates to CASRDWKSSGNTIYF.

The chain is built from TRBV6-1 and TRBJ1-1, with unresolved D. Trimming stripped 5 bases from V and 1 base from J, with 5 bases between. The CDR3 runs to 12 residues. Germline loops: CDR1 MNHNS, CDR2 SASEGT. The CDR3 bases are TGTGCCAGCAGTAGAAAGAACACTGAAGCTTTCTTT. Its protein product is CASSRKNTEAFF.

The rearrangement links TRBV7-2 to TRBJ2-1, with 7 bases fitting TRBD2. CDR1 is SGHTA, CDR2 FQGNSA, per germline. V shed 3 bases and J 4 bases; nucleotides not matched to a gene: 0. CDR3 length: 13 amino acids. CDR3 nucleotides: TGTGCCAGCAGCTTGGGACTATACAATGAGCAGTTCTTC. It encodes CASSLGLYNEQFF.

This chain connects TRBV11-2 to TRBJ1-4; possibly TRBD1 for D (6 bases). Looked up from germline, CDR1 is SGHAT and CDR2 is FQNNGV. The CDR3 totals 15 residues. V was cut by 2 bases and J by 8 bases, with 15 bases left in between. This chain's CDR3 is CASSLLNRVREKLFF. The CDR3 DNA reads TGTGCCAGCAGCTTATTAAACAGGGTACGGGAAAAACTGTTTTTT.

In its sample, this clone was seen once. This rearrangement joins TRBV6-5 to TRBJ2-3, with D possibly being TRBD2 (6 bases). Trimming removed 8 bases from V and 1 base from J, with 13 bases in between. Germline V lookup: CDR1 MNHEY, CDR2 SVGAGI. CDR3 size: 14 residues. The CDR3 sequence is CASGITGGTDTQYF. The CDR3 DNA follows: TGTGCCAGCGGAATCACGGGGGGCACAGATACGCAGTATTTT.

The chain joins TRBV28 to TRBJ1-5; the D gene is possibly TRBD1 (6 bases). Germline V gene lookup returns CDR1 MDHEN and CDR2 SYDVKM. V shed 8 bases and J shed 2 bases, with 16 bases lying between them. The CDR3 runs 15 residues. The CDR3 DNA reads TGTGCCAGCTGGGGGATCAGGGGCCGCAATCAGCCCCAGCATTTT. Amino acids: CASWGIRGRNQPQHF.

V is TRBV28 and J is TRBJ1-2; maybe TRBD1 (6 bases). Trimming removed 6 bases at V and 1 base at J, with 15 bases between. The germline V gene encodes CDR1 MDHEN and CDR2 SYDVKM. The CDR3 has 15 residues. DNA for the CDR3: TGTGCCAGCAGCCAAGGTGGGGGCGGTAACTATGGCTACACCTTC. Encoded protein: CASSQGGGGNYGYTF.

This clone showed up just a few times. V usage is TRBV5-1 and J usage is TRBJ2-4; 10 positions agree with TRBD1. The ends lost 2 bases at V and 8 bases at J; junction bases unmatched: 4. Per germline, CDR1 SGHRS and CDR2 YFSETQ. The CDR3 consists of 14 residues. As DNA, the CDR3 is TGCGCCAGCAGCTTAGGACAGGGGGGTTACATTCAGTACTTC. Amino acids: CASSLGQGGYIQYF.

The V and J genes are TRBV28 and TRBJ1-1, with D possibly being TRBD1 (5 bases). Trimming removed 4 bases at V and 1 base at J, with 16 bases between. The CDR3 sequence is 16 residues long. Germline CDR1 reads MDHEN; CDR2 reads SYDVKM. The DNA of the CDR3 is TGTGCCAGCAGTTCGAATCCGGGACGTCGGAACACTGAAGCTTTCTTT. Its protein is CASSSNPGRRNTEAFF.

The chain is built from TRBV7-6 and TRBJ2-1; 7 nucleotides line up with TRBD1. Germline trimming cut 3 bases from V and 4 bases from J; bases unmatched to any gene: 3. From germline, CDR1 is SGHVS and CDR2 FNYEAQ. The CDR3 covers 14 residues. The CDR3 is CASSLGRGYNEQFF. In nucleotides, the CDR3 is TGTGCCAGCAGCTTGGGCAGGGGGTACAATGAGCAGTTCTTC.

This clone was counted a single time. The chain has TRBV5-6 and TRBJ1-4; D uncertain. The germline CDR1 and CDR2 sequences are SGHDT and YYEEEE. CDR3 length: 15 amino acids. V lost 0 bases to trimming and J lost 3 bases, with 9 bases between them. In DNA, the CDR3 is TGTGCCAGCAGCTTGGCCGCTGGTGCTAATGAAAAACTGTTTTTT. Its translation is CASSLAAGANEKLFF.

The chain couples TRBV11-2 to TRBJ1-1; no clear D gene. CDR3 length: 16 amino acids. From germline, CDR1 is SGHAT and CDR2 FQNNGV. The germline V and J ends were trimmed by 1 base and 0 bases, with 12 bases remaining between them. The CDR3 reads CASSLAPGLMNTEAFF. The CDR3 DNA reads TGTGCCAGCAGCTTAGCCCCGGGCCTCATGAACACTGAAGCTTTCTTT.

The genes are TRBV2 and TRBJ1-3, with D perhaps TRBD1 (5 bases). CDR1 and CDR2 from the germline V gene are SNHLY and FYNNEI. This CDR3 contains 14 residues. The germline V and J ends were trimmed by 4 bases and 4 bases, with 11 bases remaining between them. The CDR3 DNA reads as TGTGCCAGCAGTGCGGGGGTCAGAGGAAACACCATATATTTT. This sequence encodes CASSAGVRGNTIYF.

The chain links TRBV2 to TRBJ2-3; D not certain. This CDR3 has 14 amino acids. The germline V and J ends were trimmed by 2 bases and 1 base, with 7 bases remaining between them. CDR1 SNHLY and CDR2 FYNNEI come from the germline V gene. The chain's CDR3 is CASSERQRTDTQYF. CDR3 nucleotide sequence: TGTGCCAGCAGTGAAAGGCAGCGCACAGATACGCAGTATTTT.

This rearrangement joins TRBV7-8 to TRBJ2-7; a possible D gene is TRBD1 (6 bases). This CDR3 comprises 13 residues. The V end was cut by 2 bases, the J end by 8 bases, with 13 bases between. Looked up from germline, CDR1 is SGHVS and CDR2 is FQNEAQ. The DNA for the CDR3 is TGTGCCAGCAGCTTACAGGGGATCAGACAGCAGTACTTC. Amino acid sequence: CASSLQGIRQQYF.

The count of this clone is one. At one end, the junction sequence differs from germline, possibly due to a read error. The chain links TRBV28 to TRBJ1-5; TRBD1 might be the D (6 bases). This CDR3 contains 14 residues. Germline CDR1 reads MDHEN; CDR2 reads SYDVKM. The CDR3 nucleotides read TGTGCCAGCAGTCTATGGGGGCAGGGTCAGCCCCAGCATTTT. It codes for CASSLWGQGQPQHF.

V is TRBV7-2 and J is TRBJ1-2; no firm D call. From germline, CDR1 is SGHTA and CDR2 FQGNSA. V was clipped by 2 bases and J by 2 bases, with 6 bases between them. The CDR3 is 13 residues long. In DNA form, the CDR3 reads TGTGCCAGCAGCTTACCCAGGAACTATGGCTACACCTTC. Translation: CASSLPRNYGYTF. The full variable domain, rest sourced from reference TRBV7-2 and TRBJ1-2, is GAGVSQSPSNKVTEKGKDVELRCDPISGHTALYWYRQSLGQGLEFLIYFQGNSAPDKSGLPSDRFSAERTGGSVSTLTIQRTQQEDSAVYLCASSLPRNYGYTFGSGTRLTVV.

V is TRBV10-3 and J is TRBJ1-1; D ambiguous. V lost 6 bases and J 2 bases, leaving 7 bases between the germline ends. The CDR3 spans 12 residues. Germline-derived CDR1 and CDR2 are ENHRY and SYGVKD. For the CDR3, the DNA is TGTGCCATCAGGGACTATAACACTGAAGCTTTCTTT. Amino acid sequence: CAIRDYNTEAFF.

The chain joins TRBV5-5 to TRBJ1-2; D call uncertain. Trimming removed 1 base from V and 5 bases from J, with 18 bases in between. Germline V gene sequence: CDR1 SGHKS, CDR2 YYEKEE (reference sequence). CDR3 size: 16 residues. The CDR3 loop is CASSLNIEQSVYGYTF. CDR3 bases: TGTGCCAGCAGCTTGAATATCGAACAGAGTGTTTATGGCTACACCTTC.

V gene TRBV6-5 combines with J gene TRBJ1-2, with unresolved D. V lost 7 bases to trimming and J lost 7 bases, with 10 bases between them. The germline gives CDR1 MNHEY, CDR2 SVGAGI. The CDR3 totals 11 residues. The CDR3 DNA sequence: TGTGCCAGCACCTCGACGGGTGGCTACACCTTC. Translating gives CASTSTGGYTF.

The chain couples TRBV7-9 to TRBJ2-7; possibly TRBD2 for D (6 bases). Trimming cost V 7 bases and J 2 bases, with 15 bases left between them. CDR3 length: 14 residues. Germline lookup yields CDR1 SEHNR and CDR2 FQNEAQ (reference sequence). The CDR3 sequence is CASTPGTPPYEQYF. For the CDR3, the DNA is TGTGCCAGCACCCCCGGGACTCCTCCCTACGAGCAGTACTTC.

CDR3: CASRDRVRNEKLFF. In DNA form, the CDR3 reads TGTGCCAGCAGAGACAGGGTGAGGAATGAAAAACTGTTTTTT. The chain recombines TRBV27 with TRBJ1-4, with 7 bases lining up with TRBD1. The CDR3 extends over 14 amino acids. With V trimmed by 6 bases and J by 5 bases, 6 bases remained unmatched. From germline, CDR1 is MNHEY and CDR2 SMNVEV (reference sequence).

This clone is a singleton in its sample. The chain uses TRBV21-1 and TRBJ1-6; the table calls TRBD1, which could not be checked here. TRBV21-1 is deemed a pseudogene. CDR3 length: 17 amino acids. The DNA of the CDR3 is TGTGCCAGCAGCCATGACAGGGGTCGGGACTATAATTCACCCCTCCACTTT. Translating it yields CASSHDRGRDYNSPLHF.

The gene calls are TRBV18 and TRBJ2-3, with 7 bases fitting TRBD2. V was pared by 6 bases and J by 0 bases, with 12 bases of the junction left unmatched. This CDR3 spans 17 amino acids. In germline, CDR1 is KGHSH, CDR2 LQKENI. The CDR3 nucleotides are TGTGCCAGCTCCCCCCGATTTAGCGGGTCTAGCACAGATACGCAGTATTTT. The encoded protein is CASSPRFSGSSTDTQYF.

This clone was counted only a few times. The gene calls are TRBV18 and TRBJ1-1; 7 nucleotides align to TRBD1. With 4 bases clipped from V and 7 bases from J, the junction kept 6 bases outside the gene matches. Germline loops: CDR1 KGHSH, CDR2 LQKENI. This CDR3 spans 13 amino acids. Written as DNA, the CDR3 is TGTGCCAGCTCACGGACAGGAACCGTTGAAGCTTTCTTT. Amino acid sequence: CASSRTGTVEAFF. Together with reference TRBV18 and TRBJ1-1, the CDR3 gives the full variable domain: NAGVMQNPRHLVRRRGQEARLRCSPMKGHSHVYWYRQLPEEGLKFMVYLQKENIIDESGMPKERFSAEFPKEGPSILRIQQVVRGDSAAYFCASSRTGTVEAFFGQGTRLTVV.

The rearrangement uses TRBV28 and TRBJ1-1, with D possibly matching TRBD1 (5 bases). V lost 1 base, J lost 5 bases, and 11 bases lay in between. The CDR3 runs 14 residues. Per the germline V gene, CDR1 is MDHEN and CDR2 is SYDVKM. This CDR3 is CASSLFGTRTEAFF. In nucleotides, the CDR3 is TGTGCCAGCAGTTTATTTGGGACGAGGACTGAAGCTTTCTTT.